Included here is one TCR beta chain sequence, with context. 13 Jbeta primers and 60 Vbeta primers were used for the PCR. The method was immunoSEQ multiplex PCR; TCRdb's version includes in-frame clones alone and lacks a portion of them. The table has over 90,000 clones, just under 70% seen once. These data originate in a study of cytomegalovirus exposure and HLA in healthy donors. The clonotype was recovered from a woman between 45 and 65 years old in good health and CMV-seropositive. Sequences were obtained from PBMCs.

Here the CDR3 reads CASIPDRDYEQYF. CDR3 coding DNA: TGTGCCAGCATCCCGGACAGGGACTACGAGCAGTACTTC. V and J are TRBV21-1 and TRBJ2-7; the D call of TRBD1 is as the table states it, not checked on the DNA. TRBV21-1 is termed a pseudogene. The CDR3 contains 13 residues.